Shown below are 18 T cell receptor beta chains from a single sample sequenced in a study of beta chain features in type 1 diabetes. General study results and limits: When Type 1 diabetes patients were examined, their TCRB CDR3s proved moderately but significantly shorter in all four CD4+ subsets.

Investigators reverse transcribed all isolated RNA, so they sequenced expressed TCRB transcripts. Clones were sequenced by immunoSEQ multiplex PCR, and TCRdb holds only the in-frame ones, with some missing. The table shows 250,000 to 300,000 clones, with about 24% occurring only once. Their target antigens are unknown. The sequenced sample consisted of naive CD4+ T cells from blood. The receptors come from a woman in her 30s with type 1 diabetes.

In this sample, this clone turned up a few times. The rearrangement uses TRBV28 and TRBJ1-2, with a possible D match to TRBD1 (5 bases). This CDR3 spans 13 amino acids. V lost 2 bases and J lost 3, with 7 bases in between. Germline CDR1 is MDHEN and CDR2 is SYDVKM. The CDR3 nucleotides read TGTGCCAGCAGTTTACCCAGGGACTATGGCTACACCTTC. Protein sequence: CASSLPRDYGYTF.

The table lists this clone with a few counts. The chain links TRBV29-1 to TRBJ1-1; D is unresolved. Germline V gives CDR1 SQVTM, CDR2 ANQGSEA. CDR3 length: 14 amino acids. V shed 6 bases and J shed 1 base, with 15 bases lying between them. The CDR3 here is CSVCPHNTNTEAFF. In DNA, the CDR3 is TGCAGCGTGTGCCCCCACAACACGAACACTGAAGCTTTCTTT. Combining the CDR3 with reference TRBV29-1 and TRBJ1-1 gives the whole variable domain SAVISQKPSRDICQRGTSLTIQCQVDSQVTMMFWYRQQPGQSLTLIATANQGSEATYESGFVIDKFPISRPNLTFSTLTVSNMSPEDSSIYLCSVCPHNTNTEAFFGQGTRLTVV.

This clone showed up just a few times. The chain uses TRBV7-9 and TRBJ1-3, with D possibly matching TRBD1 (6 bases). This CDR3 is built from 18 residues. V shed 5 bases and J shed 0 bases, with 20 bases lying between them. Germline V gene lookup returns CDR1 SEHNR and CDR2 FQNEAQ (reference sequence). The CDR3: CASSHSGGGSVSGNTIYF. In nucleotides, the CDR3 is TGTGCCAGCAGCCACAGTGGTGGGGGCAGCGTCTCTGGAAACACCATATATTTT.

This sequence joins TRBV7-2 and TRBJ2-1; possibly TRBD2 for D (5 bases). The ends were cut back, 0 bases at V and 4 bases at J, with 13 bases in the middle. The CDR3 is made up of 16 amino acids. Germline V gene lookup returns CDR1 SGHTA and CDR2 FQGNSA. The CDR3 is CASSLAFGLTYNEQFF. For the CDR3, the DNA is TGTGCCAGCAGCTTAGCATTCGGACTCACATACAATGAGCAGTTCTTC.

The genes are TRBV7-9 and TRBJ1-2; 7 bases fit TRBD1. Germline V gene data show CDR1 as SEHNR and CDR2 as FQNEAQ (reference sequence). CDR3 length equals 16 residues. V lost 4 bases, J lost 7 bases, and 15 bases stayed unmatched. The CDR3 bases are TGTGCCAGCAGCTCAGCTCTTCGGGACAGCGCCATTGGCTACACCTTC. As protein: CASSSALRDSAIGYTF.

This clone came up a few times. V usage is TRBV5-1 and J usage is TRBJ2-1, with D possibly being TRBD2 (6 bases). This CDR3 region has 15 residues. Trimming removed 3 bases from V and 3 bases from J, with 13 bases in between. From germline, CDR1 is SGHRS and CDR2 YFSETQ. The CDR3 protein is CASSSAEGGYNEQFF. Written as DNA, the CDR3 is TGCGCCAGCAGCTCGGCAGAGGGAGGCTACAATGAGCAGTTCTTC.

This chain uses TRBV7-3 with TRBJ2-3; a weak D match, TRBD2 (7 bases). Deletions cut 5 bases from V and 6 bases from J, with 21 bases between. Looked up from germline, CDR1 is SGHTA and CDR2 is FQGTGA. The CDR3 totals 16 residues. CDR3 in amino acids: CASSLAGLGGVDTQYF. The CDR3 DNA reads TGTGCCAGCAGCCTTGCCGGACTAGGGGGAGTCGATACGCAGTATTTT.

J is TRBJ1-2 and V is TRBV9; D is possibly TRBD1 (6 bases). The V end lost 0 bases, the J end lost 4 bases, and 10 bases lay between the germline ends. Germline V lookup: CDR1 SGDLS, CDR2 YYNGEE. This CDR3 comprises 14 residues. The CDR3 DNA follows: TGTGCCAGCAGCGTAGAGGGGGGGACCTATGGCTACACCTTC. Its protein product is CASSVEGGTYGYTF.

The rearrangement joins TRBV4-1 to TRBJ2-7; 7 bases fit TRBD1. CDR3 length: 14 amino acids. The germline CDR1 and CDR2 sequences are MGHRA and YSYEKL. Losses at the gene ends were 3 bases for V and 4 bases for J; bases not matched to a gene: 6. The CDR3 sequence: CASSHATQGYEQYF. In nucleotides, the CDR3 is TGCGCCAGCAGCCATGCTACACAGGGGTACGAGCAGTACTTC.

The chain combines TRBV5-4 with TRBJ2-1, with 14 nucleotides matching TRBD2. The germline V gene encodes CDR1 SGHNT and CDR2 YYREEE (reference sequence). This CDR3 is built from 15 residues. J lost 7 bases, V lost 5 bases, and 5 bases had no gene match. The CDR3 DNA reads TGTGCCAGCAGGGAGGGACTAGCGGGAGTTAATGAGCAGTTCTTC. Encoded protein: CASREGLAGVNEQFF.

The V call is TRBV7-2, the J call TRBJ1-5; D perhaps matches TRBD1 (5 bases). Germline loops: CDR1 SGHTA, CDR2 FQGNSA. Deletions cut 1 base from V and 4 bases from J, with 14 bases between. This CDR3 has 16 residues. CDR3 bases: TGTGCCAGCAGCTTAGTGTGGTGGCAGGGAAATCAGCCCCAGCATTTT. Residues: CASSLVWWQGNQPQHF.

The rearrangement joins TRBV5-4 to TRBJ2-7; D unclear. Trimming shortened V by 2 bases and J by 4 bases, and 7 bases separated the two germline ends. Germline V lookup: CDR1 SGHNT, CDR2 YYREEE (reference sequence). The CDR3 runs 12 residues. The CDR3 nucleotides are TGTGCCAGCAGCTTTTTGAGATACGAGCAGTACTTC. Residues: CASSFLRYEQYF.

This clone was seen a handful of times. This chain joins TRBV14 and TRBJ2-2, with 12 bases matching TRBD1. In germline, CDR1 is SGHDN, CDR2 FVKESK. After removal of 4 bases from V and 5 bases from J, the junction contained 8 bases not matched to a gene. There are 17 residues in the CDR3. For the CDR3, the DNA is TGTGCCAGCAGCCCCCGGTTGGGACAGGGGGCAACCGGGGAGCTGTTTTTT. This sequence encodes CASSPRLGQGATGELFF.

V gene TRBV30 combines with J gene TRBJ2-2; 13 bases match TRBD2. Germline loops: CDR1 GTSNPN, CDR2 SVGIG (reference sequence). The junction had 0 bases not matched to a gene; V was cut back by 5 bases and J by 0 bases. This CDR3 has 15 residues. The chain's CDR3 is CAWGLAGANTGELFF. The CDR3 bases are TGTGCCTGGGGACTAGCGGGGGCGAACACCGGGGAGCTGTTTTTT. The full variable domain, completed using reference TRBV30 and TRBJ2-2, is SQTIHQWPATLVQPVGSPLSLECTVEGTSNPNLYWYRQAAGRGLQLLFYSVGIGQISSEVPQNLSASRPQDRQFILSSKKLLLSDSGFYLCAWGLAGANTGELFFGEGSRLTVL.

This clone occurred a few times. CDR3 residues: CASSFRGEAGSYEQYF. The CDR3 nucleotides read TGTGCCAGCAGTTTCCGAGGTGAGGCGGGCTCCTACGAGCAGTACTTC. The V and J genes are TRBV28 and TRBJ2-7; D perhaps matches TRBD2 (5 bases). The germline CDR1 and CDR2 sequences are MDHEN and SYDVKM. The CDR3 runs to 16 residues. Between the trimmed V and J ends, which lost 3 bases and 0 bases, there was a span of 15 bases.

This clone was recorded a few times. The gene calls are TRBV4-1 and TRBJ1-2, with D perhaps matching TRBD1 (6 bases). CDR1 is MGHRA and CDR2 is YSYEKL in the germline V gene. V dropped 0 bases and J dropped 7 bases, with 15 bases sitting between them. The CDR3 is 15 amino acids. The CDR3 DNA is TGCGCCAGCAGCCAAGATCTACGGGGGGCCGGTGGCTACACCTTC. Protein product: CASSQDLRGAGGYTF.

CDR3 coding DNA: TGTGCCAGCAGTCCCCAACTCGGGGGTAGCAATGAGCAGTTCTTC. It yields the protein CASSPQLGGSNEQFF. The rearrangement links TRBV28 to TRBJ2-1, with D perhaps TRBD2 (6 bases). Germline loops: CDR1 MDHEN, CDR2 SYDVKM. The CDR3 is 15 residues long. V was trimmed by 5 bases and J by 6 bases, leaving 17 bases between them.

This clone was seen only a few times. This chain links TRBV7-8 with TRBJ2-2; D is uncertain. V was trimmed by 1 base and J by 6 bases, leaving 6 bases between them. The CDR3 length is 13 residues. The germline CDR1 and CDR2 sequences are SGHVS and FQNEAQ. In DNA form, the CDR3 reads TGTGCCAGCAGCTTAGGACATGCCGGGGAGCTGTTTTTT. Translating gives CASSLGHAGELFF.